Shown below are 12 T cell receptor beta chains from a single sample sequenced in a study of tissue T cells after allogeneic stem cell transplantation. Produced via immunoSEQ multiplex PCR; TCRdb's table is partial and in-frame only. Among approximately 47,000 clones, roughly 75% were seen once, and the ten largest hold about 0.7%. The sequencing input was sorted cells pooled from one or two spleens. These receptors were collected from a pool of C57BL/6 mice in good health.

As concerns this clone: Genes and germline come from the mouse. Read coverage stops 1 residue before the CDR3 terminus; the germline J gene supplies the remainder. V usage is TRBV17 and J usage is TRBJ1-3, with 11 bases aligning to TRBD1. The CDR3 sequence is 15 residues long. Germline CDR1 and CDR2: MNHDT and YYDKIL. The V segment lost 3 bases and the J segment 2 bases; nucleotides outside the gene matches: 0. The DNA read from the CDR3 is TGTGCTAGCAGTAGGGGACAGGGGGCTGGAAATACGCTCTAT. Its translation is CASSRGQGAGNTLY. From start to end, the CDR3 is CASSRGQGAGNTLYF.

To note about this clone: The gene names here belong to mouse. The read falls 1 residue short of the CDR3 end, and the missing part is taken from the germline J gene. The chain combines TRBV20 with TRBJ2-7; D remains ambiguous. V was shortened by 0 bases and J by 0 bases, with 6 bases between the two germline ends. The CDR3 covers 13 residues. The germline V gene encodes CDR1 GFQATS and CDR2 STVNSAI. Incomplete CDR3 DNA: TGTGGTGCTAGGGAGGGGAGCTCCTATGAACAGTAC. Translated, it gives CGAREGSSYEQY. The CDR3 in its entirety is CGAREGSSYEQYF.

This clone occurred a few times. Mouse gene names and germline throughout. CDR3 DNA (partial): TGTGCCAGCAGCTGGGGGGGTCCTAGCTCCTATGAACAGTAC. Amino acid sequence: CASSWGGPSSYEQY. The entire CDR3 sequence reads CASSWGGPSSYEQYF. This chain connects TRBV4 to TRBJ2-7; 7 positions match TRBD2. Sequencing ends 1 residue short of the CDR3 end; the germline J gene provides the rest. CDR1 and CDR2 from the germline V gene are LGHDT and YNNKQL (reference sequence). The CDR3 has 15 amino acids. The V segment lost 4 bases and the J segment 0 bases; nucleotides outside the gene matches: 6.

Points on this clone: The gene symbols are mouse symbols. The read stops 1 residue short of the end of the CDR3; the missing end is completed from the germline J gene. This chain uses TRBV2 with TRBJ2-4, with 7 bases identical to TRBD1. The V and J ends lost 0 bases and 0 bases, in that order; junction bases with no gene match: 0. CDR3 size: 15 residues. Per germline, CDR1 LGHNA and CDR2 YSYQKL. The CDR3 bases that were read are TGTGCCAGCAGCCAAGAGGGACAGAGTCAAAACACCTTGTAC. Protein product: CASSQEGQSQNTLY. The CDR3 in full is CASSQEGQSQNTLYF.

Comment on this clone: Gene and germline names: mouse. The read terminates 1 residue before the CDR3 end, so the remaining end is supplied by the germline J gene. The chain employs TRBV1 and TRBJ2-2; 9 bases map to TRBD1. V was pared by 2 bases and J by 2 bases, with 3 bases of the junction left unmatched. Germline-derived CDR1 and CDR2 are NSQYPW and LRSPGD (reference sequence). This CDR3 is 16 amino acids long. CDR3 DNA, as far as it was read: TGCACCTGCAGTGCAACCGGGACAGGGAACACCGGGCAGCTCTAC. This codes for CTCSATGTGNTGQLY. The entire CDR3 sequence reads CTCSATGTGNTGQLYF.

A word on this clone: Genes here carry mouse names. Sequencing ends 1 residue short of the CDR3 end; the germline J gene provides the rest. This sequence joins TRBV3 and TRBJ1-5, with D hard to call. Trimming took 2 bases from V and 4 from J, leaving 6 bases between them. Germline V gene lookup returns CDR1 SNHLY and CDR2 FYNGKV (reference sequence). This CDR3 has 13 residues. The CDR3 DNA, read in part, is TGTGCCAGCAGCTTAAAACATAACCAGGCTCCGCTT. It codes for CASSLKHNQAPL. The CDR3 in its entirety is CASSLKHNQAPLF.

As regards this clone: These gene names are mouse names. The missing CDR3 end, 1 residue past where the read stops, is filled in from the germline J gene. The chain has TRBV13-1 and TRBJ1-1, with D uncertain. Germline V gene lookup returns CDR1 NSHNY and CDR2 SYGAGN. This CDR3 is built from 13 residues. Trimming left V 5 bases short and J 1 base short, with 9 bases between. The CDR3 loop reads CASRGDINTEVFF. CDR3 DNA, as far as it was read: TGTGCCAGCAGAGGAGACATAAACACAGAAGTCTTC.

A word on this clone: Germline and genes: mouse. The CDR3 goes on 1 residue after the read ends, and that part is filled in from the germline J gene. The V gene is TRBV5, the J gene TRBJ2-7; 9 bases align to TRBD2. CDR3 length equals 14 residues. V lost 0 bases to trimming and J lost 6 bases; unmatched junction nucleotides: 3. Germline values: CDR1 LGHNA, CDR2 YNLKQL (reference sequence). CDR3 residues: CASSQDGGALEQYF. The DNA read from the CDR3 is TGTGCCAGCAGCCAAGATGGGGGGGCGCTTGAACAGTAC.

A note on this clone: Gene names are mouse gene names. With the read ending 1 residue before the CDR3 end, the germline J gene is used to fill in that end. This chain joins TRBV1 and TRBJ2-4, with unresolved D. Trimming left V 5 bases short and J 0 bases short, with 12 bases between. This CDR3 has 15 amino acids. From germline, CDR1 is NSQYPW and CDR2 LRSPGD (reference sequence). The sequenced part of the CDR3 DNA is TGCACCTGCAGTTCCGGGTCTCCTAGTCAAAACACCTTGTAC. Translation: CTCSSGSPSQNTLY. The CDR3 in its entirety is CTCSSGSPSQNTLYF.

As regards this clone: Germline and genes: mouse. The read finishes 1 residue shy of the CDR3 end, and the germline J gene is used to complete it. The chain is built from TRBV13-3 and TRBJ2-3; D gene uncertain. The V gene lost 9 bases and the J gene lost 4 bases, with 6 bases spanning the gap. Germline CDR1 is NNHDY and CDR2 is SYVADS. The CDR3 covers 10 residues. The CDR3 loop reads CATGTETLYF. The covered CDR3 bases are TGTGCCACCGGGACAGAAACGCTGTAT.

This clone was found a few times. Mouse gene names and germline throughout. This CDR3 reads CASSIPGPLEQYF. The part of the CDR3 DNA that was read is TGTGCCAGCAGTATCCCCGGGCCTCTTGAACAGTAC. V gene TRBV19 combines with J gene TRBJ2-7; D not certain. The sequence runs out 1 residue before the end of the CDR3; the remainder is reconstructed from the germline J gene. Germline-derived CDR1 and CDR2 are FNHDT and SITEND (reference sequence). Trimming took off 2 bases at V and 6 bases at J, with 12 bases between the two ends. The CDR3 is made up of 13 amino acids. Variable domain in full (rest from reference TRBV19 and TRBJ2-7): GGIITQTPKFLIGQEGQKLTLKCQQNFNHDTMYWYRQDSGKGLRLIYYSITENDLQKGDLSEGYDASREKKSSFSLTVTSAQKNEMAVFLCASSIPGPLEQYFGPGTRLTVL.

A word on this clone: Here the gene names and germline are mouse. The read gets to within 1 residue of the CDR3 end, and the germline J gene fills in the rest. V and J are TRBV17 and TRBJ2-5; either TRBD1 or TRBD2 may fit D (5 bases each). Germline V CDR1 and CDR2: MNHDT, YYDKIL. CDR3 length: 13 amino acids. V lost 3 bases and J 4 bases, leaving 8 bases between the germline ends. The part of the CDR3 DNA that was read is TGTGCTAGCAGTAGTGGGGCGAAAGACACCCAGTAC. Protein: CASSSGAKDTQY. The CDR3 in its entirety is CASSSGAKDTQYF.